A single sample is the source of the 26 T cell receptor beta chains below, sequenced in a study of blood T cell repertoires in COVID-19. Sequenced by immunoSEQ multiplex PCR; TCRdb stores in-frame clones only, minus some. The sample contains about 80,000 clones, around 88% of which appear only once. Sequencing was done on a sample of peripheral blood. The receptors here all came from an elderly man with active or convalescent COVID-19.

This clone came up once. The CDR3 loop reads CASRLLRDSTEAFF. The CDR3 nucleotides are TGTGCCAGCAGACTGCTCAGGGACAGCACTGAAGCTTTCTTT. The chain combines TRBV6-6 with TRBJ1-1, with 7 bases lining up with TRBD1. Germline CDR1 is MNHNY and CDR2 is SVGAGI (reference sequence). The CDR3 consists of 14 residues. V lost 6 bases and J lost 4; bases outside the gene matches: 8.

V and J are TRBV5-4 and TRBJ1-1; 7 positions match TRBD1. After removal of 4 bases from V and 0 bases from J, the junction contained 3 bases not matched to a gene. Germline V lookup: CDR1 SGHNT, CDR2 YYREEE (reference sequence). The CDR3 has 14 amino acids. The CDR3 region has the DNA TGTGCCAGCAGCGGGGGACAGCTGAACACTGAAGCTTTCTTT. It encodes CASSGGQLNTEAFF.

The chain links TRBV4-1 to TRBJ2-1; 11 bases agree with TRBD1. Losses at the gene ends were 4 bases for V and 8 bases for J; bases not matched to a gene: 13. The germline CDR1 and CDR2 sequences are MGHRA and YSYEKL. This CDR3 has 17 residues. The CDR3 nucleotides read TGCGCCAGCAGCCGACGGACAGGGGGCAACCCCGTGGATGAGCAGTTCTTC. Protein product: CASSRRTGGNPVDEQFF.

The sample holds one count of this clone. The chain combines TRBV28 with TRBJ2-7, with 8 bases aligning to TRBD1. Germline loops: CDR1 MDHEN, CDR2 SYDVKM. This CDR3 spans 13 amino acids. The V gene end was trimmed by 5 bases and the J gene end by 7 bases; junction bases not matched to a gene: 7. The CDR3 spells CASSIDRGGEQYF. The CDR3 region has the DNA TGTGCCAGCAGTATCGACAGGGGAGGAGAGCAGTACTTC.

V gene TRBV7-9 combines with J gene TRBJ1-4; weak D call: TRBD1 (6 bases). CDR1 SEHNR and CDR2 FQNEAQ come from the germline V gene (reference sequence). The CDR3 spans 13 residues. Between the trimmed V and J ends, which lost 1 base and 7 bases, there was a span of 7 bases. The CDR3 here is CASSLGTVEKLFF. CDR3 DNA: TGTGCCAGCAGCTTAGGGACAGTTGAAAAACTGTTTTTT.

The chain couples TRBV19 to TRBJ2-2; possibly TRBD1 for D (6 bases). The ends were cut back, 4 bases at V and 2 bases at J, with 17 bases in the middle. This CDR3 spans 17 amino acids. Looked up from germline, CDR1 is LNHDA and CDR2 is SQIVND (reference sequence). CDR3 DNA: TGTGCCAGTAGTACCAATCCCCGACAGGAAAACACCGGGGAGCTGTTTTTT. As protein: CASSTNPRQENTGELFF.

This clone has only a few counts. The chain employs TRBV3-1 (or the pseudogene TRBV3-2) and TRBJ2-1, with D tentatively TRBD2 (6 bases). V was cut by 1 base and J by 12 bases, with 19 bases left in between. CDR3 size: 15 residues. CDR1 and CDR2 (germline): LGHDT, YNNKEL (reference sequence). The CDR3 region has the DNA TGTGCCAGCAGCCAAGGTGGCGGGGTAGGAGGGAGGCAGTTCTTC. Translating gives CASSQGGGVGGRQFF.

J is TRBJ2-5 and V is TRBV10-1, with a weak D call TRBD2 (5 bases). The CDR3 sequence is 13 residues long. From germline, CDR1 is WNHNN and CDR2 SYGVQD (reference sequence). Between the trimmed V and J ends, which lost 2 bases and 7 bases, there was a span of 11 bases. CDR3 residues: CASSEDYWGTQYF. Written as DNA, the CDR3 is TGCGCCAGCAGTGAGGACTATTGGGGGACCCAGTACTTC.

The chain employs TRBV2 and TRBJ1-4; tentative D call: TRBD1 (5 bases). The CDR3 consists of 15 residues. V lost 6 bases and J 4 bases, leaving 15 bases between the germline ends. Germline V CDR1 and CDR2: SNHLY, FYNNEI. The CDR3 protein is CASSRGGQINEKLFF. The CDR3 DNA sequence: TGTGCCAGCAGCCGGGGAGGACAAATTAATGAAAAACTGTTTTTT.

This clone was picked up one time. The chain has TRBV7-2 and TRBJ2-2; D perhaps matches TRBD2 (5 bases). Germline CDR1 is SGHTA and CDR2 is FQGNSA. This CDR3 region has 16 residues. Trimming stripped 1 base from V and 4 bases from J, with 13 bases between. CDR3 amino acids: CASSLDAQAGTGELFF. CDR3 bases: TGTGCCAGCAGCTTAGATGCGCAGGCGGGCACCGGGGAGCTGTTTTTT.

The chain is built from TRBV11-2 and TRBJ1-4; 8 positions agree with TRBD1. Germline V lookup: CDR1 SGHAT, CDR2 FQNNGV. The length of the CDR3 is 17 residues. Unmatched junction bases numbered 9, after V lost 1 base and J lost 5 bases. CDR3 region: CASSLARPGQENEKLFF. The CDR3 nucleotides read TGTGCCAGCAGCTTAGCTAGACCGGGACAGGAGAATGAAAAACTGTTTTTT.

The CDR3 DNA sequence: TGCGCCAGCAACGGACTAGCGGGGGTCACAGATACGCAGTATTTT. Translated: CASNGLAGVTDTQYF. The V and J genes are TRBV10-2 and TRBJ2-3; 13 nucleotides align to TRBD2. Trimming took 7 bases from V and 2 from J; bases not matched to a gene: 3. The germline CDR1 and CDR2 sequences are WSHSY and SAAADI. The CDR3 has 15 amino acids.

The chain recombines TRBV19 with TRBJ1-1; 8 bases fit TRBD1. Looked up from germline, CDR1 is LNHDA and CDR2 is SQIVND (reference sequence). J lost 5 bases, V lost 6 bases, and 5 bases had no gene match. This CDR3 has 13 amino acids. The CDR3 spells CASSGQGDTEAFF. For the CDR3, the DNA is TGTGCCAGTAGCGGACAGGGCGATACTGAAGCTTTCTTT.

This chain links TRBV30 with TRBJ1-2; 9 positions match TRBD1. The CDR3 runs to 10 residues. Per germline, CDR1 GTSNPN and CDR2 SVGIG (reference sequence). The ends lost 7 bases at V and 6 bases at J; junction bases unmatched: 0. For the CDR3, the DNA is TGTGCCTACAGGGGGCATGGCTACACCTTC. As protein: CAYRGHGYTF.

The chain uses TRBV27 and TRBJ2-7, with TRBD2 matching over 9 bases. In germline, CDR1 is MNHEY, CDR2 SMNVEV (reference sequence). The V and J ends lost 4 bases and 5 bases, in that order; junction bases with no gene match: 6. The CDR3 totals 14 residues. As DNA, the CDR3 is TGTGCCAGCAGTTGGCTAGCGGGAAACGACGAGCAGTACTTC. Its translation: CASSWLAGNDEQYF.

This clone was recorded only once. The chain recombines TRBV7-6 with TRBJ1-6; weak D call: TRBD1 (6 bases). Looked up from germline, CDR1 is SGHVS and CDR2 is FNYEAQ. The CDR3 sequence is 14 residues long. Trimming removed 3 bases at V and 7 bases at J, with 10 bases between. CDR3 in DNA: TGTGCCAGCAGCTTCGGGGGGCGAAATTCACCCCTCCACTTT. This codes for CASSFGGRNSPLHF.

The chain has TRBV14 and TRBJ1-2; no clear D gene. Germline CDR1 and CDR2: SGHDN and FVKESK. Trimming took off 1 base at V and 8 bases at J, with 17 bases between the two ends. CDR3 length: 15 residues. This chain's CDR3 is CASSQVSGMSRGYTF. The CDR3 DNA reads as TGTGCCAGCAGCCAAGTCAGCGGGATGTCCCGGGGCTACACCTTC.

A single count supports this clone. The V and J genes are TRBV28 and TRBJ2-7; TRBD2 is a possible D gene (5 bases). This CDR3 is built from 14 residues. Germline assignment: CDR1 MDHEN and CDR2 SYDVKM. V lost 0 bases, J lost 5 bases, and 11 bases lay in between. The CDR3, as DNA: TGTGCCAGCAGTTTATGGTCCGGACTCGACGAGCAGTACTTC. It specifies CASSLWSGLDEQYF.

The chain couples TRBV29-1 to TRBJ2-1; no reliable D call. The germline V gene has CDR1 SQVTM and CDR2 ANQGSEA. Trimming removed 2 bases at V and 3 bases at J, with 2 bases between. CDR3 length: 11 residues. CDR3 loop: CSVELYNEQFF. The CDR3 DNA reads as TGCAGCGTTGAACTCTACAATGAGCAGTTCTTC.

V is TRBV3-1 (or the pseudogene TRBV3-2) and J is TRBJ2-3; D remains ambiguous. Trimming cost V 0 bases and J 0 bases, with 7 bases left between them. CDR1 LGHDT and CDR2 YNNKEL come from the germline V gene (reference sequence). The CDR3 sequence is 15 residues long. The CDR3 spells CASSQDVESTDTQYF. CDR3 in DNA: TGTGCCAGCAGCCAAGATGTCGAGAGCACAGATACGCAGTATTTT.

This clone was observed a few times. The genes are TRBV4-3 and TRBJ2-3; the match to TRBD2 covers 10 bases. There are 17 residues in the CDR3. The V segment lost 1 base and the J segment 3 bases; nucleotides outside the gene matches: 7. Germline CDR1 and CDR2: LGHNA and YSLEER. The CDR3 coding sequence is TGCGCCAGCAGCCAAGCATTTGCAGCGGGAGGGACAGATACGCAGTATTTT. Translation: CASSQAFAAGGTDTQYF.

Turning to this clone: A junction boundary mismatches the germline segment, possibly from a read error. The chain links TRBV5-1 to TRBJ1-1; 7 nucleotides align to TRBD1. The CDR3 spans 15 residues. Germline values: CDR1 SGHRS, CDR2 YFSETQ. CDR3 region: CASSLEGRGNAEAFF. Here the CDR3 DNA reads TGCGCCAGCAGCTTGGAAGGCAGGGGGAACGCTGAAGCTTTCTTT.

For this clone: At the DNA level, this CDR3 is encoded by other sequences in the same sample as well. The chain joins TRBV9 to TRBJ1-1; maybe TRBD1 (5 bases). Deletions cut 0 bases from V and 2 bases from J, with 8 bases between. CDR3 length: 14 amino acids. Germline CDR1 is SGDLS and CDR2 is YYNGEE. The CDR3 DNA reads as TGTGCCAGCAGCGTAGTGGGGCAAAACACTGAAGCTTTCTTT. It encodes CASSVVGQNTEAFF. Complete variable domain (other parts from reference TRBV9 and TRBJ1-1): DSGVTQTPKHLITATGQRVTLRCSPRSGDLSVYWYQQSLDQGLQFLIQYYNGEERAKGNILERFSAQQFPDLHSELNLSSLELGDSALYFCASSVVGQNTEAFFGQGTRLTVV.

The rearrangement uses TRBV23-1 and TRBJ1-3; D might be TRBD1 (6 bases). TRBV23-1 is given ORF status, its function remaining uncertain. This CDR3 contains 18 residues. V shed 2 bases and J shed 0 bases, with 17 bases lying between them. This CDR3 is CASSQPCSGANSGNTIYF. The DNA of the CDR3 is TGCGCCAGCAGTCAACCCTGTTCAGGGGCAAACTCTGGAAACACCATATATTTT.

This clone occurred a few times. The V gene is TRBV7-2, the J gene TRBJ2-5; D may be TRBD2 (6 bases). The CDR3 is 14 amino acids. V lost 4 bases and J lost 2, with 11 bases in between. Germline values: CDR1 SGHTA, CDR2 FQGNSA. The CDR3, as DNA: TGTGCCAGCAGCTCTAGTAGCGGACAAGAGACCCAGTACTTC. This encodes CASSSSSGQETQYF.

This chain joins TRBV5-1 and TRBJ2-3, with D perhaps matching TRBD2 (7 bases). Germline-derived CDR1 and CDR2 are SGHRS and YFSETQ. The CDR3 has 14 residues. V was cut by 3 bases and J by 6 bases, with 14 bases left in between. In DNA form, the CDR3 reads TGCGCCAGCAGCTGGGAGGGGGGGCAGGATACGCAGTATTTT. Protein sequence: CASSWEGGQDTQYF.